This T cell receptor beta chain was obtained from a study of blood T cell repertoires in COVID-19. This CDR3 region has 12 residues. Germline CDR1 WNHNN, CDR2 SYGVQD (reference sequence). Trimming removed 0 bases at V and 6 bases at J, with 6 bases between. TCRdb keeps only in-frame clones here, not all; method: immunoSEQ multiplex PCR. The data contain about 160,000 clones, roughly 87% of them singletons. Sequencing was performed on peripheral blood. This TCR derives from an older woman with active or convalescent COVID-19. V and J are TRBV10-1 and TRBJ2-7; possibly TRBD1 for D (6 bases). CDR3 loop: CASSESGGEQYF. The CDR3 bases are TGCGCCAGCAGTGAGTCAGGGGGCGAGCAGTACTTC.